This T cell receptor beta chain was found in a study of blood T cell repertoires in COVID-19. Background on the study: Acute and convalescent COVID-19 specimens originated in the United States, Italy and Spain. From T cells, B-cell-depleted T cells, or PBMCs came the material, which was cDNA or gDNA.

TCRdb keeps only in-frame clones here, not all; method: immunoSEQ multiplex PCR. The sample includes tens of thousands of clones, approximately 86% of them seen just once. This CDR3 region has 13 residues. Looked up from germline, CDR1 is KGHSH and CDR2 is LQKENI. V was cut by 4 bases and J by 1 base, with 7 bases left in between. Sequencing was carried out using peripheral blood. This clonotype originated in a man in his 70s with acute or convalescent COVID-19. The chain carries TRBV18 and TRBJ1-1; D not resolved. CDR3 protein: CASSQEANTEAFF. As DNA, the CDR3 is TGTGCCAGCTCACAGGAGGCGAACACTGAAGCTTTCTTT.